One sample yielded the 8 T cell receptor beta chains listed below, sequenced in a study of monozygotic twins with cystic fibrosis (dated by TCRdb to the early 2020s). Receptor libraries were prepared by the immunoSEQ multiplex PCR assay. TCRdb mirrors the immuneACCESS table, restricted to in-frame sequences. Some clones are absent from its copies; in checked studies, under half trace to an unresolved V gene, and the reason for the others is unknown. This sample is represented by approximately 36,000 clones; 75% to 95% of them were singletons. 0.19% of the sample comes from the top ten. What was sequenced was blood. Receptors were obtained from a boy aged 2-9 years with cystic fibrosis.

This sequence joins TRBV18 and TRBJ1-2; D gene uncertain. In germline, CDR1 is KGHSH, CDR2 LQKENI. This CDR3 has 18 residues. V lost 1 base to trimming and J lost 1 base, with 19 bases between them. The CDR3 loop reads CASSPRFNPGIHNYGYTF. Here the CDR3 DNA reads TGTGCCAGCTCACCACGCTTTAACCCCGGGATCCATAACTATGGCTACACCTTC.

This chain links TRBV6-1 with TRBJ2-7; no clear D gene. V lost 3 bases, J lost 4 bases, and 10 bases lay in between. The length of the CDR3 is 13 residues. CDR1 is MNHNS and CDR2 is SASEGT in the germline V gene. This chain's CDR3 is CASSEGFRYEQYF. In nucleotides, the CDR3 is TGTGCCAGCAGTGAGGGCTTTAGATACGAGCAGTACTTC.

This sequence joins TRBV6-5 and TRBJ2-7; possible D gene TRBD2, 5 bases. Germline CDR1 is MNHEY and CDR2 is SVGAGI. CDR3 size: 13 residues. Trimming left V 5 bases short and J 2 bases short, with 10 bases between. CDR3 residues: CASSAGDTYEQYF. The CDR3 DNA reads as TGTGCCAGCAGTGCCGGGGATACCTACGAGCAGTACTTC.

V gene TRBV15 combines with J gene TRBJ1-5, with D unclear. The V gene lost 5 bases and the J gene lost 2 bases, with 13 bases spanning the gap. This CDR3 contains 15 residues. Germline V gives CDR1 LNHNV, CDR2 YYDKDF (reference sequence). CDR3 residues: CATSPVGYGNQPQHF. CDR3 DNA: TGTGCCACCAGCCCCGTCGGGTACGGCAATCAGCCCCAGCATTTT.

DNA of the CDR3: TGTGCCAGCAGTTACTCAATAGGGCTGCAATCCTACGAGCAGTACTTC. Protein sequence: CASSYSIGLQSYEQYF. This chain connects TRBV6-5 to TRBJ2-7; no definite D call. Between the trimmed V and J ends, which lost 0 bases and 1 base, there was a span of 13 bases. Germline V gene sequence: CDR1 MNHEY, CDR2 SVGAGI. The CDR3 runs 16 residues.

V usage is TRBV7-2 and J usage is TRBJ1-6; D uncertain. V was cut by 5 bases and J by 6 bases, with 14 bases left in between. This CDR3 is built from 15 residues. CDR1 and CDR2 from the germline V gene are SGHTA and FQGNSA. CDR3 coding DNA: TGTGCCAGCAGCCCCGTTCTGGAGGGTAATTCACCCCTCCACTTT. The encoded protein is CASSPVLEGNSPLHF.

The CDR3 protein is CASSLWVGTNQPQHF. CDR3 DNA sequence: TGTGCCAGCAGCTTATGGGTAGGGACAAATCAGCCCCAGCATTTT. V and J are TRBV7-2 and TRBJ1-5; possible D gene TRBD1, 6 bases. Trimming stripped 2 bases from V and 4 bases from J, with 12 bases between. This CDR3 region has 15 residues. Germline lookup yields CDR1 SGHTA and CDR2 FQGNSA.

This chain joins TRBV7-8 and TRBJ2-7; D ambiguous. CDR3 length: 13 residues. V lost 3 bases to trimming and J lost 2 bases, with 8 bases between them. The V gene's germline CDR1 is SGHVS and CDR2 FQNEAQ. The CDR3 DNA reads as TGTGCCAGCAGCTTTGAATTTGCCTACGAGCAGTACTTC. This sequence encodes CASSFEFAYEQYF. The whole variable domain, remainder taken from reference TRBV7-8 and TRBJ2-7, is GAGVSQSPRYKVAKRGQDVALRCDPISGHVSLFWYQQALGQGPEFLTYFQNEAQLDKSGLPSDRFFAERPEGSVSTLKIQRTQQEDSAVYLCASSFEFAYEQYFGPGTRLTVT.